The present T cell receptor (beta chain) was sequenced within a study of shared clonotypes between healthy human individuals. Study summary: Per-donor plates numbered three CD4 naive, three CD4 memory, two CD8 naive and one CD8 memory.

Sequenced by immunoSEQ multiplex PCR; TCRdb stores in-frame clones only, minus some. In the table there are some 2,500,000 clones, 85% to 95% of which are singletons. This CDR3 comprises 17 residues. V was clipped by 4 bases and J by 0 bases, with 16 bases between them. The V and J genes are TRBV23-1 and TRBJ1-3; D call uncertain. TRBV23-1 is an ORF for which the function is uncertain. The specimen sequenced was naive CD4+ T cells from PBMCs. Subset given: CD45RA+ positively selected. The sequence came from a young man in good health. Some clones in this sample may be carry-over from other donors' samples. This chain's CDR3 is CASSPRWEDHSGNTIYF. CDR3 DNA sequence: TGCGCCAGCAGTCCGCGATGGGAGGACCACTCTGGAAACACCATATATTTT.